This passage covers 28 T cell receptor beta chains from one sample sequenced in a study of OX40 agonist ivuxolimab in advanced cancers. Produced via immunoSEQ multiplex PCR; TCRdb's table is partial and in-frame only. The sample consists of tens of thousands of clones, around 92% of them appearing once. The starting material was CD4+ or CD8+ T cells sorted from blood, obtained in a trial of the OX40 agonist ivuxolimab. The receptors come from an adult with an advanced solid tumor such as melanoma, head and neck, liver or kidney cancer.

The rearrangement joins TRBV27 to TRBJ1-2; D is perhaps TRBD1 (6 bases). The length of the CDR3 is 13 residues. V shed 5 bases and J shed 4 bases, with 11 bases lying between them. Germline CDR1 reads MNHEY; CDR2 reads SMNVEV (reference sequence). The CDR3 coding sequence is TGTGCCAGCAGTCTCACAGGGATCTATGGCTACACCTTC. It specifies CASSLTGIYGYTF.

A single count supports this clone. This chain uses TRBV6-6 with TRBJ2-3; weak D call: TRBD2 (6 bases). CDR1 is MNHNY, CDR2 SVGAGI, per germline (reference sequence). The CDR3 runs to 14 residues. V was pared by 7 bases and J by 2 bases, with 13 bases between. For the CDR3, the DNA is TGTGCCAGCACTCTAGCGCCCTCCACAGATACGCAGTATTTT. Translation: CASTLAPSTDTQYF.

This chain connects TRBV9 to TRBJ2-1; D unresolved. V lost 4 bases and J lost 8, with 10 bases in between. Germline V CDR1 and CDR2: SGDLS, YYNGEE. This CDR3 spans 12 amino acids. The CDR3 DNA reads TGTGCCAGCAGCATCAGTCGGGATGAGCAGTTCTTC. The encoded protein is CASSISRDEQFF.

V and J are TRBV7-9 and TRBJ2-7, with a tentative D call TRBD1 (6 bases). V lost 1 base to trimming and J lost 2 bases, with 12 bases between them. Germline V CDR1 and CDR2: SEHNR, FQNEAQ (reference sequence). This CDR3 has 15 amino acids. CDR3 in amino acids: CASSLGVGQTYEQYF. CDR3 in DNA: TGTGCCAGCAGCTTAGGCGTGGGACAAACCTACGAGCAGTACTTC. The whole variable domain, filled in from reference TRBV7-9 and TRBJ2-7, reads DTGVSQNPRHKITKRGQNVTFRCDPISEHNRLYWYRQTLGQGPEFLTYFQNEAQLEKSRLLSDRFSAERPKGSFSTLEIQRTEQGDSAMYLCASSLGVGQTYEQYFGPGTRLTVT.

The genes are TRBV30 and TRBJ1-2; a weak D match, TRBD1 (6 bases). The CDR3 has 14 amino acids. V was pared by 2 bases and J by 2 bases, with 12 bases between. Per the germline V gene, CDR1 is GTSNPN and CDR2 is SVGIG (reference sequence). As DNA, the CDR3 is TGTGCCTGGAGTACAGGGCATAAGAACTATGGCTACACCTTC. Residues: CAWSTGHKNYGYTF.

DNA of the CDR3: TGTGCCAGCAGCTTAAACGGGGGGCCCTACAATGAGCAGTTCTTC. It codes for CASSLNGGPYNEQFF. The V and J genes are TRBV7-3 and TRBJ2-1, with D possibly matching TRBD2 (7 bases). Deletions cut 1 base from V and 2 bases from J, with 9 bases between. The CDR3 extends over 15 amino acids. Germline V gene data show CDR1 as SGHTA and CDR2 as FQGTGA.

V gene TRBV19 combines with J gene TRBJ1-1; D gene unclear. Germline V lookup: CDR1 LNHDA, CDR2 SQIVND (reference sequence). Trimming removed 3 bases at V and 6 bases at J, with 8 bases between. The CDR3 is made up of 12 amino acids. CDR3 sequence (DNA): TGTGCCAGTAGTATTGGAAGGGCTGAAGCTTTCTTT. Amino acids: CASSIGRAEAFF.

The chain recombines TRBV27 with TRBJ2-2; TRBD2 matches at 11 bases. The germline V gene encodes CDR1 MNHEY and CDR2 SMNVEV (reference sequence). The CDR3 is made up of 17 amino acids. V gave up 4 bases and J gave up 6 bases; unmatched junction bases: 10. The CDR3 is CASSSPRLAGGPGELFF. CDR3 sequence (DNA): TGTGCCAGCAGTTCCCCCCGTTTAGCGGGGGGGCCCGGGGAGCTGTTTTTT.

This clone occurred once. This chain joins TRBV9 and TRBJ2-1; maybe TRBD2 (5 bases). The CDR3 runs 16 residues. CDR1 SGDLS and CDR2 YYNGEE come from the germline V gene. V lost 0 bases to trimming and J lost 4 bases, with 14 bases between them. CDR3 protein: CASSVDWDRDYNEQFF. In DNA form, the CDR3 reads TGTGCCAGCAGCGTAGATTGGGATCGGGATTACAATGAGCAGTTCTTC.

The chain combines TRBV6-5 with TRBJ2-1, with D possibly TRBD2 on 5 matching bases. Trimming removed 4 bases from V and 5 bases from J, with 12 bases in between. The CDR3 has 14 amino acids. Germline values: CDR1 MNHEY, CDR2 SVGAGI. The DNA for the CDR3 is TGTGCCAGCAGTTTCCCTGGACTCAACAATGAGCAGTTCTTC. As protein: CASSFPGLNNEQFF.

The DNA of the CDR3 is TGTGCCAGCACCACTAGCGGGAGCTCCTACAATGAGCAGTTCTTC. Translated: CASTTSGSSYNEQFF. V gene TRBV6-5 combines with J gene TRBJ2-1, with 11 bases aligning to TRBD2. Germline lookup yields CDR1 MNHEY and CDR2 SVGAGI. The CDR3 loop spans 15 amino acids. With V trimmed by 7 bases and J by 0 bases, 2 bases remained unmatched.

The chain combines TRBV19 with TRBJ2-7; TRBD2 is a possible D gene (5 bases). Germline V gene sequence: CDR1 LNHDA, CDR2 SQIVND (reference sequence). The V and J ends lost 3 bases and 2 bases respectively, with 8 bases between them. CDR3 length: 13 residues. The CDR3 DNA is TGTGCCAGTAGTATCCGGGATCCCTACGAGCAGTACTTC. It translates to CASSIRDPYEQYF.

This rearrangement joins TRBV7-6 to TRBJ1-2; D call uncertain. Looked up from germline, CDR1 is SGHVS and CDR2 is FNYEAQ. The V and J ends lost 1 base and 4 bases respectively, with 7 bases between them. CDR3 size: 13 residues. This chain's CDR3 is CASSLGTVYGYTF. The CDR3, as DNA: TGTGCCAGCAGCTTAGGTACGGTCTATGGCTACACCTTC.

This chain uses TRBV19 with TRBJ2-7, with a weak D call TRBD1 (6 bases). The CDR3 has 14 residues. Per the germline V gene, CDR1 is LNHDA and CDR2 is SQIVND (reference sequence). Trimming took 6 bases from V and 3 from J, leaving 15 bases between them. The CDR3 is CASSPGAPGYEQYF. DNA for the CDR3: TGTGCCAGTAGCCCAGGGGCCCCTGGCTACGAGCAGTACTTC.

This chain uses TRBV25-1 with TRBJ2-3; D call uncertain. Germline CDR1 is MGHDK and CDR2 is SYGVNS. CDR3 length: 13 amino acids. V lost 3 bases to trimming and J lost 0 bases, with 4 bases between them. The CDR3 here is CASSDASTDTQYF. CDR3 bases: TGTGCCAGCAGTGATGCTAGCACAGATACGCAGTATTTT.

The V gene is TRBV6-6, the J gene TRBJ2-1; tentative D call: TRBD1 (6 bases). Germline lookup yields CDR1 MNHNY and CDR2 SVGAGI (reference sequence). The CDR3 covers 10 residues. With 7 bases removed from V and 15 bases from J, the gap between germline ends came to 13 bases. CDR3 region: CASMGANGFF. Here the CDR3 DNA reads TGTGCCAGCATGGGGGCTAACGGGTTCTTC.

The J gene is TRBJ1-5, the V gene TRBV4-1; 10 bases map to TRBD1. CDR3 length equals 15 residues. Germline V CDR1 and CDR2: MGHRA, YSYEKL. After removal of 1 base from V and 7 bases from J, the junction contained 4 bases not matched to a gene. The CDR3 loop is CASSQVGTGEQPQHF. For the CDR3, the DNA is TGCGCCAGCAGCCAAGTAGGGACAGGGGAACAGCCCCAGCATTTT.

The gene calls are TRBV10-2 and TRBJ2-3, with a possible D match to TRBD1 (7 bases). The CDR3 contains 15 residues. Germline CDR1 and CDR2: WSHSY and SAAADI. Trimming removed 7 bases at V and 0 bases at J, with 14 bases between. The CDR3 DNA follows: TGCGCCAGCATGGAGGGGGCCTTCAGCACAGATACGCAGTATTTT. It specifies CASMEGAFSTDTQYF.

This rearrangement joins TRBV6-5 to TRBJ1-1; no reliable D call. Trimming shortened V by 11 bases and J by 4 bases, and 14 bases separated the two germline ends. Germline CDR1 is MNHEY and CDR2 is SVGAGI. The CDR3 consists of 12 residues. The CDR3 region has the DNA TGTGCCGTAGGCCCGCCATTCACTGAAGCTTTCTTT. Its translation is CAVGPPFTEAFF.

V and J are TRBV28 and TRBJ2-7, with D unclear. Trimming removed 7 bases at V and 0 bases at J, with 13 bases between. Germline lookup yields CDR1 MDHEN and CDR2 SYDVKM. The CDR3 loop spans 14 amino acids. The CDR3 region is CASTERAYSYEQYF. The CDR3, as DNA: TGTGCCAGCACCGAACGGGCCTACTCCTACGAGCAGTACTTC. The whole variable domain, remainder taken from reference TRBV28 and TRBJ2-7, is DVKVTQSSRYLVKRTGEKVFLECVQDMDHENMFWYRQDPGLGLRLIYFSYDVKMKEKGDIPEGYSVSREKKERFSLILESASTNQTSMYLCASTERAYSYEQYFGPGTRLTVT.

The rearrangement uses TRBV5-6 and TRBJ2-5; D unresolved. Germline V gene data show CDR1 as SGHDT and CDR2 as YYEEEE. The CDR3 is made up of 19 amino acids. V dropped 4 bases and J dropped 2 bases, with 27 bases sitting between them. The CDR3 DNA sequence: TGTGCCAGCAGCCCTTCGCCTAATAACTACTATGAGGCACAAGAGACCCAGTACTTC. This codes for CASSPSPNNYYEAQETQYF.

J is TRBJ2-7 and V is TRBV6-6, with a tentative D call TRBD2 (7 bases). Trimming took 5 bases from V and 6 from J, leaving 14 bases between them. There are 13 residues in the CDR3. Germline CDR1 reads MNHNY; CDR2 reads SVGAGI (reference sequence). CDR3 nucleotide sequence: TGTGCCAGCAGTCCGGGGGGCTTGGGCGAGCAGTACTTC. Encoded protein: CASSPGGLGEQYF.

The rearrangement uses TRBV7-9 and TRBJ2-5, with a weak D call TRBD2 (6 bases). V lost 4 bases and J 0 bases, leaving 9 bases between the germline ends. The germline V gene has CDR1 SEHNR and CDR2 FQNEAQ (reference sequence). This CDR3 comprises 14 residues. CDR3 in DNA: TGTGCCAGCAGCTCGGGAGCGTACCAAGAGACCCAGTACTTC. It yields the protein CASSSGAYQETQYF. The full variable domain, with the rest looked up from reference TRBV7-9 and TRBJ2-5, is DTGVSQNPRHKITKRGQNVTFRCDPISEHNRLYWYRQTLGQGPEFLTYFQNEAQLEKSRLLSDRFSAERPKGSFSTLEIQRTEQGDSAMYLCASSSGAYQETQYFGPGTRLLVL.

The gene calls are TRBV6-5 and TRBJ2-2, with D perhaps TRBD2 (6 bases). Germline V gene sequence: CDR1 MNHEY, CDR2 SVGAGI. With 0 bases removed from V and 4 bases from J, the gap between germline ends came to 6 bases. This CDR3 contains 14 residues. CDR3 sequence reads: CASSYSGGTGELFF. CDR3 DNA: TGTGCCAGCAGTTACTCGGGGGGCACCGGGGAGCTGTTTTTT.

This clone was found once. This chain uses TRBV10-1 with TRBJ2-5, with 10 bases matching TRBD1. The trim removed 6 bases at V and 5 bases at J, leaving 12 bases unmatched. Germline CDR1 reads WNHNN; CDR2 reads SYGVQD (reference sequence). The length of the CDR3 is 16 residues. The CDR3 loop reads CASRFPGTGDCETQYF. Written as DNA, the CDR3 is TGCGCCAGCAGATTCCCCGGGACAGGGGACTGTGAGACCCAGTACTTC.

The gene calls are TRBV5-1 and TRBJ1-4; possibly TRBD1 for D (5 bases). The CDR3 runs to 16 residues. V gave up 4 bases and J gave up 5 bases, with 18 bases separating them. Germline V gene sequence: CDR1 SGHRS, CDR2 YFSETQ. The CDR3 reads CASSRLRDGRNEKLFF. CDR3 sequence (DNA): TGCGCCAGCAGCAGATTGCGGGACGGACGAAATGAAAAACTGTTTTTT.

Written as DNA, the CDR3 is TGCGCCAGCAGCCAAGTAGCTAGCGGGGGGGCGGGGAATGAGCAGTTCTTC. It yields the protein CASSQVASGGAGNEQFF. The V gene is TRBV4-1, the J gene TRBJ2-1; 12 nucleotides agree with TRBD2. The ends lost 1 base at V and 7 bases at J; junction bases unmatched: 8. Per germline, CDR1 MGHRA and CDR2 YSYEKL. The CDR3 has 17 amino acids.

V and J are TRBV4-1 and TRBJ2-7; TRBD1 aligns across 8 bases. The CDR3 spans 16 residues. Germline loops: CDR1 MGHRA, CDR2 YSYEKL. Trimming cost V 0 bases and J 3 bases; bases outside gene matches: 7. The CDR3 protein is CASSQDLTGVIYEQYF. The DNA of the CDR3 is TGCGCCAGCAGCCAAGATTTGACAGGGGTTATCTACGAGCAGTACTTC.